The source of this T cell receptor beta chain is a study of blood T cell repertoires in COVID-19. Clones were sequenced by immunoSEQ multiplex PCR, and TCRdb holds only the in-frame ones, with some missing. Of about 190,000 clones in the sample, approximately 86% were seen once. CDR1 MNHEY and CDR2 SVGAGI come from the germline V gene. CDR3 size: 15 residues. V lost 6 bases, J lost 0 bases, and 12 bases lay in between. What was sequenced was peripheral blood. The receptor's source is a man between 65 and 80 years old with active or convalescent COVID-19. This sequence joins TRBV6-5 and TRBJ1-5; a weak D match, TRBD1 (6 bases). Here the CDR3 reads CASRLRGYSNQPQHF. The CDR3 nucleotides read TGTGCCAGCAGGCTCAGGGGATATAGCAATCAGCCCCAGCATTTT.